These 10 T cell receptor beta chains share one sample of origin, sequenced in a study of CD8 T cells in ankylosing spondylitis. Each CDR3 protein is one row after TCRdb ran MiXCR on the 5' RACE reads. Among about 130,000 distinct CDR3 sequences listed, around 6.6% were seen once. The sample taken for sequencing was blood, either unsorted or a sorted T cell fraction (not recorded which). These receptor sequences come from a female donor with ankylosing spondylitis or in good health (not recorded which).

This clonotype was seen repeatedly, ten times or more. The chain links TRBV6-2 or TRBV6-3 to TRBJ1-1; D perhaps matches TRBD1 (5 bases). This CDR3 contains 12 residues. Trimming took off 5 bases at V and 11 bases at J, with 15 bases between the two ends. CDR1 is MNHEY and CDR2 is SVGEGT in the germline V gene. CDR3 DNA: TGTGCCAGCAGTCCCGGGCGGGGGTCGGCTTTCTTT. Translated, it gives CASSPGRGSAFF.

This clonotype was found many times. V usage is TRBV15 and J usage is TRBJ1-4; TRBD1 aligns across 8 bases. CDR3 length: 14 residues. CDR1 and CDR2 from the germline V gene are LNHNV and YYDKDF (reference sequence). Trimming at V came to 3 bases and at J to 8 bases, leaving 5 bases not matched to a gene. For the CDR3, the DNA is TGTGCCACCAGCAGCCAGGGGGCTTGGGAAAAACTGTTTTTT. Translated, it gives CATSSQGAWEKLFF.

The CDR3 nucleotides read TGTGCCAGCAGCCGGGACAGGTGGGACTACACCTTC. It translates to CASSRDRWDYTF. The chain links TRBV6-6 to TRBJ1-2; 8 bases fit TRBD1. The germline V gene encodes CDR1 MNHNY and CDR2 SVGAGI (reference sequence). The trim removed 6 bases at V and 10 bases at J, leaving 7 bases unmatched. The CDR3 contains 12 residues.

The rearrangement links TRBV19 to TRBJ1-6, with D unclear. The ends were cut back, 4 bases at V and 10 bases at J, with 14 bases in the middle. Germline CDR1 and CDR2: LNHDA and SQIVND (reference sequence). There are 14 residues in the CDR3. CDR3 sequence: CASSTQTKGSPLHF. DNA for the CDR3: TGTGCCAGTAGTACTCAGACAAAAGGGTCACCCCTCCACTTT.

There are many counts of this clonotype. This chain connects TRBV28 to TRBJ1-6; tentatively, D is TRBD1 (5 bases). Germline values: CDR1 MDHEN, CDR2 SYDVKM. The CDR3 contains 14 residues. V was trimmed by 3 bases and J by 8 bases, leaving 11 bases between them. The CDR3 nucleotides read TGTGCCAGCAGTTTTTGGCAGGGCGATTCACCCCTCCACTTT. It translates to CASSFWQGDSPLHF.

This clonotype was seen ten or more times. V and J are TRBV11-2 and TRBJ2-2; D is unresolved. Trimming shortened V by 3 bases and J by 5 bases, and 10 bases separated the two germline ends. CDR3 length equals 14 residues. The V gene's germline CDR1 is SGHAT and CDR2 FQNNGV. CDR3 bases: TGTGCCAGCAGCTTGATCTTACTTACCGGGGAGCTGTTTTTT. Amino acid sequence: CASSLILLTGELFF.

This clonotype was seen many times. The V and J genes are TRBV29-1 and TRBJ2-4, with a possible D match to TRBD2 (5 bases). The V gene lost 1 base and the J gene lost 8 bases, with 9 bases spanning the gap. The CDR3 sequence is 12 residues long. CDR1 is SQVTM, CDR2 ANQGSEA, per germline. CDR3 DNA sequence: TGCAGCGTTGAAGGGGGAGAAGACATTCAGTACTTC. Amino acid sequence: CSVEGGEDIQYF. Looking up the rest from reference TRBV29-1 and TRBJ2-4 gives the full variable domain: SAVISQKPSRDICQRGTSLTIQCQVDSQVTMMFWYRQQPGQSLTLIATANQGSEATYESGFVIDKFPISRPNLTFSTLTVSNMSPEDSSIYLCSVEGGEDIQYFGAGTRLSVL.

This clonotype has ten or more counts. The chain combines TRBV3-1 with TRBJ1-2; D is unresolved. Germline CDR1 LGHDT, CDR2 YNNKEL (reference sequence). V lost 1 base and J lost 6, with 6 bases in between. The CDR3 runs to 12 residues. CDR3 nucleotides: TGTGCCAGCAGCCAAGTACAGCATGGCTACACCTTC. Protein product: CASSQVQHGYTF.

This clonotype was detected many times. V is TRBV20-1 and J is TRBJ2-1; weak D call: TRBD2 (7 bases). Per germline, CDR1 DFQATT and CDR2 SNEGSKA (reference sequence). Between the trimmed V and J ends, which lost 6 bases and 5 bases, there was a span of 20 bases. The CDR3 totals 15 residues. The CDR3 is CSAVGGGGSDNEQFF. The CDR3 DNA reads TGCAGTGCCGTCGGAGGGGGGGGTAGTGACAATGAGCAGTTCTTC.

In its sample, this clonotype was seen many times. The chain has TRBV6-1 and TRBJ1-5; possible D gene TRBD1, 6 bases. There are 17 residues in the CDR3. Germline V gene lookup returns CDR1 MNHNS and CDR2 SASEGT. Trimming stripped 8 bases from V and 0 bases from J, with 20 bases between. The DNA of the CDR3 is TGTGCCAGCCCCCTAGCCAACAGGGCCTATAGCAATCAGCCCCAGCATTTT. It codes for CASPLANRAYSNQPQHF.